This T cell receptor (beta chain) was recorded in a study of regulatory T cells in long-lasting Graves disease. Findings of the study overall: TRBV28 was favored in persistent disease, as were TRBJ1-2 and TRBJ2-5. Those with persistent disease had in common more public clonotypes (2,741) than new patients (about 970).

According to the study, TCR beta libraries were built with iRepertoire HTBI primers and CDR3-region Arm-PCR. TCRdb used MiXCR to reprocess the multiplex PCR reads, holding one entry per CDR3 protein. The sample has hundreds of thousands of distinct CDR3 sequences, 20% to 25% seen once. Time point specified: persistent/refractory GD, antithyroid drugs over 5 years with positive TRAb. PBMC RNA was the source of the TCR library. Germline loops: CDR1 SGHAT, CDR2 FQNNGV. With 1 base removed from V and 10 bases from J, the gap between germline ends came to 8 bases. There are 12 residues in the CDR3. Remarks on this clonotype: Its cognate antigen is unknown.

The rearrangement joins TRBV11-2 to TRBJ2-1; unclear D gene. The source material was peripheral blood mononuclear cells (PBMCs), sampled when the disease was refractory, from a patient treated with antithyroid drugs. This receptor was taken from a female donor with Graves disease. As DNA, the CDR3 is TGTGCCAGCAGCTTAGTTGGCCTAGAGCAGTTCTTC. This codes for CASSLVGLEQFF. The full variable domain, with the rest looked up from reference TRBV11-2 and TRBJ2-1, is EAGVAQSPRYKIIEKRQSVAFWCNPISGHATLYWYQQILGQGPKLLIQFQNNGVVDDSQLPKDRFSAERLKGVDSTLKIQPAKLEDSAVYLCASSLVGLEQFFGPGTRLTVL.